Listed below are T cell receptor beta chains from one sample, sequenced in a study of cytomegalovirus exposure and HLA in healthy donors. Data came from immunoSEQ multiplex PCR; TCRdb stores just in-frame clones and leaves some out. The sample includes some 60,000 clones, about 80% of them seen just once. Material: PBMCs. These receptor sequences come from a woman aged 35 to 49 in good health and CMV-seronegative. CDR3s include the opening cysteine and the closing phenylalanine or tryptophan. The D gene is left open where the match is weak. Expanded clones get a size class; other rows say once, few or many, or leave the size out.

j_call: TRBJ2-3; d_call: .; v_call: TRBV25-1; clone_size: .; cdr3_aa: CASSGRGSTDTQYF; cdr3_nt: TGTGCCAGCAGTGGCAGGGGCAGCACAGATACGCAGTATTTT
j_call: TRBJ2-6; d_call: .; v_call: TRBV19; clone_size: .; cdr3_aa: CASSIALGGRSNVLTF; cdr3_nt: TGTGCCAGTAGTATAGCACTTGGCGGGCGCAGCAACGTCCTGACTTTC
j_call: TRBJ2-1; d_call: TRBD2; v_call: TRBV2; clone_size: .; cdr3_aa: CASSRPGLAGGRNEQFF; cdr3_nt: TGTGCCAGCAGTCGCCCTGGACTAGCGGGAGGGCGGAATGAGCAGTTCTTC
j_call: TRBJ1-2; d_call: .; v_call: TRBV10-3; clone_size: .; cdr3_aa: CAISDQGTSYGYTF; cdr3_nt: TGTGCCATCAGTGACCAGGGTACGAGCTATGGCTACACCTTC
j_call: TRBJ1-3; d_call: .; v_call: TRBV9; clone_size: .; cdr3_aa: CASSVGQSSGNTIYF; cdr3_nt: TGTGCCAGCAGCGTAGGACAGAGCTCTGGAAACACCATATATTTT
j_call: TRBJ2-3; d_call: TRBD2; v_call: TRBV27; clone_size: .; cdr3_aa: CASSLFTSGSGADTQYF; cdr3_nt: TGTGCCAGCAGTTTATTCACTAGCGGGAGTGGAGCAGATACGCAGTATTTT
j_call: TRBJ1-1; d_call: .; v_call: TRBV19; clone_size: .; cdr3_aa: CASSIGGGTEAFF; cdr3_nt: TGTGCCAGTAGTATAGGAGGGGGCACTGAAGCTTTCTTT
j_call: TRBJ1-5; d_call: .; v_call: TRBV6-5; clone_size: .; cdr3_aa: CASSYDRYSNQPQHF; cdr3_nt: TGTGCCAGCAGTTACGACAGATATAGCAATCAGCCCCAGCATTTT
j_call: TRBJ1-5; d_call: TRBD1; v_call: TRBV6-5; clone_size: .; cdr3_aa: CASSRQGGSNQPQHF; cdr3_nt: TGTGCCAGCAGCCGACAGGGAGGAAGCAATCAGCCCCAGCATTTT
j_call: TRBJ2-6; d_call: .; v_call: TRBV27; clone_size: .; cdr3_aa: CASSLRGTGANVLTF; cdr3_nt: TGTGCCAGCAGTTTACGCGGTACTGGGGCCAACGTCCTGACTTTC
j_call: TRBJ2-7; d_call: TRBD2; v_call: TRBV7-8; clone_size: .; cdr3_aa: CASSLAGGPYEQYF; cdr3_nt: TGTGCCAGCAGCTTAGCGGGAGGGCCCTACGAGCAGTACTTC
j_call: TRBJ2-7; d_call: .; v_call: TRBV7-9; clone_size: .; cdr3_aa: CASSLGRSPSEQYF; cdr3_nt: TGTGCCAGCAGCTTAGGTCGGTCCCCCTCCGAGCAGTACTTC
j_call: TRBJ2-3; d_call: .; v_call: TRBV5-1; clone_size: .; cdr3_aa: CASSSSGARADTQYF; cdr3_nt: TGCGCCAGCAGCTCCTCAGGGGCGCGGGCAGATACGCAGTATTTT
j_call: TRBJ1-5; d_call: .; v_call: TRBV7-2; clone_size: .; cdr3_aa: CASDLGGYQPQHF; cdr3_nt: TGTGCCAGCGACCTGGGGGGGTATCAGCCCCAGCATTTT
j_call: TRBJ2-3; d_call: TRBD1; v_call: TRBV6-1; clone_size: few; cdr3_aa: CASRDRGRSDTQYF; cdr3_nt: TGTGCCAGCAGGGACAGGGGAAGGTCAGATACGCAGTATTTT
j_call: TRBJ1-2; d_call: .; v_call: TRBV7-3; clone_size: .; cdr3_aa: CASSPTGGARIFDGYTF; cdr3_nt: TGTGCCAGCAGCCCCACGGGGGGGGCGCGGATATTCGATGGCTACACCTTC
j_call: TRBJ2-5; d_call: TRBD1; v_call: TRBV7-2; clone_size: once; cdr3_aa: CASSPDRWDETQYF; cdr3_nt: TGTGCCAGCAGCCCGGACAGGTGGGACGAGACCCAGTACTTC
j_call: TRBJ1-2; d_call: TRBD1; v_call: TRBV2; clone_size: .; cdr3_aa: CASSEGTGNYGYTF; cdr3_nt: TGTGCCAGCAGTGAAGGGACAGGGAACTATGGCTACACCTTC
j_call: TRBJ2-3; d_call: TRBD1; v_call: TRBV7-9; clone_size: .; cdr3_aa: CASSFAGTGNTDTQYF; cdr3_nt: TGTGCCAGCAGCTTCGCCGGGACAGGCAACACAGATACGCAGTATTTT
j_call: TRBJ1-2; d_call: TRBD1; v_call: TRBV7-9; clone_size: few; cdr3_aa: CASSRTGGDYGYTF; cdr3_nt: TGTGCCAGCAGCCGGACAGGGGGGGACTATGGCTACACCTTC
j_call: TRBJ2-1; d_call: TRBD1; v_call: TRBV6-6; clone_size: .; cdr3_aa: CASREDRSSYNGQFF; cdr3_nt: TGTGCCAGCAGGGAGGACAGGAGCTCCTACAATGGGCAGTTCTTC
j_call: TRBJ2-7; d_call: TRBD1; v_call: TRBV30; clone_size: few; cdr3_aa: CAWSSGTGDYEQYF; cdr3_nt: TGTGCCTGGAGTTCCGGGACAGGGGACTACGAGCAGTACTTC
j_call: TRBJ2-3; d_call: .; v_call: TRBV11-2; clone_size: once; cdr3_aa: CANSLDPYGGGGTDTQYF; cdr3_nt: TGTGCCAACAGCTTAGACCCATATGGTGGAGGCGGCACAGATACGCAGTATTTT
j_call: TRBJ1-2; d_call: TRBD1; v_call: TRBV5-1; clone_size: .; cdr3_aa: CASSLWTGYGYTF; cdr3_nt: TGCGCCAGCAGCTTGTGGACAGGCTATGGCTACACCTTC
j_call: TRBJ2-2; d_call: .; v_call: TRBV7-9; clone_size: .; cdr3_aa: CASSLGQDRTGELFF; cdr3_nt: TGTGCCAGCAGCTTAGGCCAGGATCGCACCGGGGAGCTGTTTTTT
j_call: TRBJ2-1; d_call: .; v_call: TRBV7-9; clone_size: once; cdr3_aa: CSSSTFRDSLSQEQFF; cdr3_nt: TGTTCCAGCAGCACGTTCCGGGACTCGCTCTCTCAAGAGCAGTTCTTC
j_call: TRBJ2-2; d_call: .; v_call: TRBV27; clone_size: few; cdr3_aa: CASSGGSNTGELFF; cdr3_nt: TGTGCCAGCAGTGGAGGATCGAACACCGGGGAGCTGTTTTTT
j_call: TRBJ2-5; d_call: .; v_call: TRBV10-3; clone_size: .; cdr3_aa: CAAQVAQGLGETQYF; cdr3_nt: TGTGCCGCCCAAGTGGCGCAGGGTCTGGGAGAGACCCAGTACTTC
j_call: TRBJ2-2; d_call: .; v_call: TRBV7-8; clone_size: few; cdr3_aa: CASSRQYTGELFF; cdr3_nt: TGTGCCAGCAGCCGACAGTACACCGGGGAGCTGTTTTTT
j_call: TRBJ2-1; d_call: TRBD2; v_call: TRBV18; clone_size: .; cdr3_aa: CASSPLSGTSGYNEQFF; cdr3_nt: TGTGCCAGCTCACCCCTCTCCGGGACTAGCGGGTACAATGAGCAGTTCTTC
j_call: TRBJ1-4; d_call: .; v_call: TRBV4-2; clone_size: few; cdr3_aa: CASSQEAHGGNEKLFF; cdr3_nt: TGTGCCAGCAGCCAAGAAGCTCACGGGGGTAATGAAAAACTGTTTTTT
j_call: TRBJ2-7; d_call: TRBD1; v_call: TRBV27; clone_size: few; cdr3_aa: CASSRFRTGSYEQYF; cdr3_nt: TGTGCCAGCAGTCGATTCCGGACAGGGTCCTACGAGCAGTACTTC
j_call: TRBJ2-7; d_call: .; v_call: TRBV12-1; clone_size: .; cdr3_aa: CASSLEELAGGYEQYF; cdr3_nt: TGTGCCAGCAGCTTGGAAGAACTAGCGGGAGGGTACGAGCAGTACTTC
j_call: TRBJ1-2; d_call: .; v_call: TRBV14; clone_size: .; cdr3_aa: CASSQGLNRVNTF; cdr3_nt: TGTGCCAGCAGCCAGGGGCTTAACAGGGTCAACACCTTC
j_call: TRBJ2-1; d_call: TRBD2; v_call: TRBV11-2; clone_size: .; cdr3_aa: CASSSAGGNEQFF; cdr3_nt: TGTGCCAGCAGCTCAGCGGGGGGGAATGAGCAGTTCTTC